The clone carrying this T cell receptor (beta chain) came up a few times. Antigen: not known. This CDR3 is 15 amino acids long. CDR1 and CDR2 from the germline V gene are SGHKS and YYEKEE (reference sequence). Trimming removed 4 bases at V and 7 bases at J, with 18 bases between. PBMCs were obtained from approximately 10 ml fresh peripheral blood. Amplification of TCR beta CDR3 regions used RNA as the template. First-round RT-PCR targeting the TCR CDR3 was performed with the HTBI primer set. MiXCR was run by TCRdb on the multiplex PCR reads, yielding one entry per CDR3 protein. The sample lists about 600,000 distinct CDR3 sequences, about 15% occurring once. This record comes from a study of T cells in Graves' hyperthyroidism and ophthalmopathy. Study-level results: Ophthalmopathy was distinguished from stable hyperthyroidism by 13 V-J signatures.

The sequenced sample consisted of blood. V is TRBV5-5 and J is TRBJ1-5, with TRBD1 as a possible D gene (6 bases). The source of this sequence is a woman in her fifties or sixties with Graves' ophthalmopathy. The CDR3 DNA reads as TGTGCCAGCAGCACTTCAACAGGGTCCGGACAGCCCCAGCATTTT. Translation gives CASSTSTGSGQPQHF.